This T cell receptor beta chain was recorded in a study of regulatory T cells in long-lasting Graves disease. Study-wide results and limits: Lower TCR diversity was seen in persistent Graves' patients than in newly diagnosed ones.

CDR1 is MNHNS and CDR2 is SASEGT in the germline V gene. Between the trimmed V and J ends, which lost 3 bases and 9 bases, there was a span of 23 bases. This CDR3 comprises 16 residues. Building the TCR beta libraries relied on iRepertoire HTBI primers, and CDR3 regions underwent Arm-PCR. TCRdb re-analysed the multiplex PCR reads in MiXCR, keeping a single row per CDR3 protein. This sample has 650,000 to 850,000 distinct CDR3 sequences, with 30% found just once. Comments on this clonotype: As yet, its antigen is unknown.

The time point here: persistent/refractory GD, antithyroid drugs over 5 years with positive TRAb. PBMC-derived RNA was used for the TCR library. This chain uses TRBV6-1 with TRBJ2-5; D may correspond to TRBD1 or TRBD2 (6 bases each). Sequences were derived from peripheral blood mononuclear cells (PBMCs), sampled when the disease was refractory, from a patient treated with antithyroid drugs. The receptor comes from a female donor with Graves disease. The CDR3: CASSESGGQEAGAQYF. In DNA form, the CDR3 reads TGTGCCAGCAGTGAGTCAGGAGGGCAGGAGGCAGGGGCCCAGTACTTC.